A single T cell receptor beta chain is shown here with its context. Its target is unknown. After removal of 4 bases from V and 3 bases from J, the junction contained 5 bases not matched to a gene. Germline assignment: CDR1 SGHDT and CDR2 YYEEEE. This CDR3 is built from 14 residues. Peripheral blood and lesional scalp punch biopsies were taken from alopecia areata patients. This sample is drawn from a study of CD8+ T cells in alopecia areata. At the level of the study: Patients remained on tofacitinib for 6 to 18 months and then went 6 months without it. Findings and limits, study-wide: Possibly as an HLA-related effect, TCR sharing across patients appeared less clear than in mice.

RNA was extracted and reverse transcribed into cDNA as the sequencing template. TCRdb's copy holds only in-frame clones and misses some; the assay was immunoSEQ multiplex PCR. The sample includes tens of thousands of clones, 55% to 75% of them seen just once. The material sequenced was CD8+ T cells sorted from blood, taken at week 0. This sequence joins TRBV5-6 and TRBJ2-7; 9 bases are a match to TRBD1. This receptor was obtained from a human donor with alopecia areata. The CDR3 reads CASSLMDRGYEQYF. The DNA for the CDR3 is TGTGCCAGCAGCCTCATGGACAGGGGCTACGAGCAGTACTTC.